This TCR beta chain originates from a study of identical twins. General study results and limits: Conclusions were drawn cross-sectionally by statistical analysis, without following the same donors. Beta clonotypes that were abundant in cord blood contained fewer insertions, a pattern absent from memory repertoires. Modeled out-of-frame TCR alpha sharing in monozygotic twins fell below observed levels.

Germline CDR1 is SGHRS and CDR2 is YFSETQ. CDR3 size: 15 residues. J was trimmed by 8 bases and V by 4 bases; bases with no gene match: 8. TCRdb reprocessed the 5' RACE reads with MiXCR, giving one entry per CDR3 protein. The table includes 640,000 or so distinct CDR3 sequences, 6.1% detected once. As concerns this clonotype: Antigen specificity is unknown.

The sequencing sample was made of naive T cells sorted from blood. The TCR was taken from a man between 18 and 29 years old in good health. The chain employs TRBV5-1 and TRBJ1-6, with 8 bases fitting TRBD1. The CDR3 is CASSRQDREDSPLHF. DNA for the CDR3: TGCGCCAGCAGCAGACAGGACAGGGAGGATTCACCCCTCCACTTT.